This TCR beta chain was recovered during a study of CD4+ T cells in melanoma. This CDR3 has 14 amino acids. V was cut by 6 bases and J by 3 bases, with 15 bases left in between. The germline gives CDR1 SGHRS, CDR2 YFSETQ. The repertoire was sequenced with immunoSEQ multiplex PCR; TCRdb's copy has only in-frame clones and lacks some. The table has 13,000 to 15,000 clones, under 80% seen once. Notes on this clone: No antigen is known for it.

Notes on the study in general: Diverse differentiation states were reported for melanoma neoantigen-specific CD4+ T cells. CD8+ T cell, macrophage and B cell function reportedly correlated with neoantigen-specific CD4+ T cells.

Sequenced: cells from a culture (not recorded whether cultured in vitro). The chain recombines TRBV5-1 with TRBJ1-1; D may be TRBD1 (5 bases). This clonotype was sampled from a human donor with melanoma. CDR3 sequence: CASTLGVGDTEAFF. Written as DNA, the CDR3 is TGCGCCAGCACCCTTGGCGTAGGGGACACTGAAGCTTTCTTT.